Listed below are T cell receptor beta chains from one sample, sequenced in a study of T cells after yellow fever vaccination. TCRdb fed the 5' RACE reads into MiXCR, producing one record per CDR3 protein. The repertoire holds 100,000 to 150,000 distinct CDR3 sequences, approximately 7.1% seen once, with roughly 2.5% in the top ten. The specimen comprised CD4+ T cells sorted from PBMCs, sampled approximately 40 days after the first yellow fever vaccination. The source of these receptors is a man aged 18 to 35 who received the YFV17D yellow fever vaccine. Both conserved end residues are part of each CDR3. D genes are given only for firm matches. Not every row has a clone size; where given, it reads once, few, many or a size class.

cdr3_nt cdr3_aa d_call clone_size j_call v_call
TGTGCCATCAGTTCCGGCCCGGGACAGGGGATCGGGGAGCTGTTTTTT CAISSGPGQGIGELFF TRBD1 many TRBJ2-2 TRBV10-3
TGTGCCAGCAGCGAACAGGGGAATGGCTACACCTTC CASSEQGNGYTF TRBD1 many TRBJ1-2 TRBV12-3/TRBV12-4
TGTGCCAGCAGCTTTAGATCTAGCGGGGGGGCAATGGAGACCCAGTACTTC CASSFRSSGGAMETQYF TRBD2 . TRBJ2-5 TRBV11-2
TGTGCCAGCAGCCAACAGACAGTTTCAACCATATATTTT CASSQQTVSTIYF . many TRBJ1-3 TRBV7-9
TGCAGCGTTTCCCAGAGTGGCTACACCTTC CSVSQSGYTF . many TRBJ1-2 TRBV29-1
TGCAGCGTTGGGCGGGCTAGCGGGGGGGCTGACAACACCGGGGAGCTGTTTTTT CSVGRASGGADNTGELFF TRBD2 many TRBJ2-2 TRBV29-1
TGCGCCAGCAGCCTAACAGGGGCGGGCACTGAAGCTTTCTTT CASSLTGAGTEAFF TRBD1 few TRBJ1-1 TRBV4-1
TGCGCCAGCAGCTTGGCGTCAGGGGGGGGCCGGGTCAATGAGCAGTTCTTC CASSLASGGGRVNEQFF . many TRBJ2-1 TRBV5-1
TGTGCCAGCTCAGGACAGGAATATAGCAATCAGCCCCAGCATTTT CASSGQEYSNQPQHF TRBD1 many TRBJ1-5 TRBV18
TGTGCCAGCAGCTGGGACAGGGACCGATCCAAGTTCTTC CASSWDRDRSKFF TRBD1 many TRBJ2-1 TRBV11-2
TGTGCCAGCAGCTTCCGTGAAAGTTACAATGAGCAGTTCTTC CASSFRESYNEQFF . many TRBJ2-1 TRBV7-2
TGCAGTGCTAGAGTCGGAGGCGAGCAGTTCTTC CSARVGGEQFF . many TRBJ2-1 TRBV20-1
TGTGCCAGCACCCGGGACAGGGGTCAGGGTCGGGAGCTGTTTTTT CASTRDRGQGRELFF TRBD1 . TRBJ2-2 TRBV11-1
TGTGCCAGCAGCCCACAGGGCAACACCATATATTTT CASSPQGNTIYF . many TRBJ1-3 TRBV7-2
TGTGCCATCAGTGGGATAAACAGGGGGCGCAACTATGGCTACACCTTC CAISGINRGRNYGYTF TRBD1 many TRBJ1-2 TRBV10-3
TGTGCCATCAGTGATGTCGGACAAGAGACCCAGTACTTC CAISDVGQETQYF . many TRBJ2-5 TRBV10-3
TGTGCCAGCTCACTGCTGATGGCGGGGGGGAGCACAGATACGCAGTATTTT CASSLLMAGGSTDTQYF TRBD2 many TRBJ2-3 TRBV18
TGTGCCAGCACTCCTATGGGGATCGCTGGGGCCAACGTCCTGACTTTC CASTPMGIAGANVLTF . few TRBJ2-6 TRBV27
TGTGCCAGCAGCCCGACAGAGCGCTACGAGCAGTACTTC CASSPTERYEQYF . many TRBJ2-7 TRBV7-9
TGTGCCAGCAGCCTCTGGCCAGAGCGGGGGAACACTGAAGCTTTCTTT CASSLWPERGNTEAFF . many TRBJ1-1 TRBV12-3/TRBV12-4
TGCAGTGCTAGAGGTGTTACTAGCACAGATACGCAGTATTTT CSARGVTSTDTQYF . many TRBJ2-3 TRBV20-1
TGCAGTGCTAGCCGGGGGCTAGGCAAAAACATTCAGTACTTC CSASRGLGKNIQYF . few TRBJ2-4 TRBV20-1
TGCAGTGCTAGAGAGGGCAGTGTTAATGAAAAACTGTTTTTT CSAREGSVNEKLFF . few TRBJ1-4 TRBV20-1
TGCAGCGTTGAAGGCCCCCAATCGACTAGCGGGGGGACCTACAATGAGCAGTTCTTC CSVEGPQSTSGGTYNEQFF TRBD2 many TRBJ2-1 TRBV29-1
TGCGCCAGCAGCCATTTGGGGGCCTCGAACACTGAAGCTTTCTTT CASSHLGASNTEAFF . many TRBJ1-1 TRBV5-1
TGTGCCAGCAGCCAACAGGGGGCCTACGAGCAGTACTTC CASSQQGAYEQYF TRBD1 many TRBJ2-7 TRBV7-2
TGTGCCAGCAGTTACCCGGTAGGGGGTGATTCAGCTTTCTTT CASSYPVGGDSAFF . many TRBJ1-1 TRBV6-5
. CASSLIWGQGAPLQF . many TRBJ1-1 TRBV11-2
TGCGCCAGCAGAATGGGGGCGGGGAGGGCGGATGAGCAGTTCTTC CASRMGAGRADEQFF . many TRBJ2-1 TRBV4-3
TGCAGCGCGGGGGGGGCGAAAGAGACCCAGTACTTC CSAGGAKETQYF TRBD2 many TRBJ2-5 TRBV29-1
TGCAGTGCTGGTCAGGGGGCGGGCACTGAAGCTTTCTTT CSAGQGAGTEAFF TRBD1 many TRBJ1-1 TRBV20-1
TGTGCCAGCAGCTCCCAACTAGGGGCCGGGGAGCTGTTTTTT CASSSQLGAGELFF . few TRBJ2-2 TRBV7-2
TGTGCCAGCATGGGCAGTGAAGCTTTCTTT CASMGSEAFF . many TRBJ1-1 TRBV6-5
TGTGCCAGCAGTCCGGACACTGAAGCTTTCTTT CASSPDTEAFF . . TRBJ1-1 TRBV12-3/TRBV12-4
TGTGCCAGCAGTCGGACGGCACCCTCTAGCAATCAGCCCCAGCATTTT CASSRTAPSSNQPQHF . few TRBJ1-5 TRBV6-1
TGTGCCAGCAGCCCGAGGGGACTAGCGGGGGTCGGCTCCTACAATGAGCAGTTCTTC CASSPRGLAGVGSYNEQFF TRBD2 many TRBJ2-1 TRBV14
TGTGCCAGCAGTTCGAATAGGGCCACCGGGGAGCTGTTTTTT CASSSNRATGELFF . few TRBJ2-2 TRBV28
TGTGCCAGCAGCCAGCCCGGGTCGAGCTCCTACAATGAGCAGTTCTTC CASSQPGSSSYNEQFF . . TRBJ2-1 TRBV7-2
TGTGCCATCAGGGGACAGGGTCACTATGGCTACACCTTC CAIRGQGHYGYTF TRBD1 many TRBJ1-2 TRBV10-3
TGTGCCAGCGCTCAGACAGGGAGAGAGACCCAGTACTTC CASAQTGRETQYF TRBD1 many TRBJ2-5 TRBV7-2
TGTGCCAGCAGTTACTCGAGCGGGGTTCATCAGTTCTTC CASSYSSGVHQFF TRBD2 . TRBJ2-1 TRBV6-5
TGTGCCAGCAGTGAGCTTACCAGGGGGCTGCCCCAGTACTTC CASSELTRGLPQYF TRBD1 many TRBJ2-5 TRBV2
TGTGCCAGCAGCACATTACCTACTAATGAAAAACTGTTTTTT CASSTLPTNEKLFF . many TRBJ1-4 TRBV5-5
TGTGCCAGCAGCTCCTGGACTAGTATGGCCAACGTCCTGACTTTC CASSSWTSMANVLTF TRBD2 many TRBJ2-6 TRBV7-9
TGTGCCAGCTCACCTTTGATAACAGATACGCAGTATTTT CASSPLITDTQYF . many TRBJ2-3 TRBV18
TGTGCCACCAGCAGAGAAAACTCACCCCTCCACTTT CATSRENSPLHF . many TRBJ1-6 TRBV15
TGCAGCGTACTACAGGGGATCCTAGGGAATGAGCAGTTCTTC CSVLQGILGNEQFF TRBD1 many TRBJ2-1 TRBV29-1
TGTGCCTGGACAGGGGGCAGTGAGCAGTTCTTC CAWTGGSEQFF TRBD1 many TRBJ2-1 TRBV30
TGTGCCAGCAGTTTACTACAGGGGTTGGTCACCGGGGAGCTGTTTTTT CASSLLQGLVTGELFF TRBD1 many TRBJ2-2 TRBV28
TGTGCTAGCAGCTTTAGGGTGGGGAGACAAGAGACCCAGTACTTC CASSFRVGRQETQYF . many TRBJ2-5 TRBV7-7
TGTGCCAGCAGCTTATACGGGACAGGGGTCGATACGCAGTATTTT CASSLYGTGVDTQYF TRBD1 many TRBJ2-3 TRBV14
TGTGCCAGTAGTATCCTCGGAGAGACCCAGTACTTC CASSILGETQYF . many TRBJ2-5 TRBV19
TGTGCCAGCAGGGGGGCGAACACCGGGGAGCTGTTTTTT CASRGANTGELFF . many TRBJ2-2 TRBV7-3
TGTGCCAGCAGTCGACTAGGATCGAACACCGGGGAGCTGTTTTTT CASSRLGSNTGELFF . many TRBJ2-2 TRBV27
TGTGCCAGCAGCTTCTCCGTCGGGGACCAAGAGACCCAGTACTTC CASSFSVGDQETQYF . many TRBJ2-5 TRBV7-2
TGCGCCAGCAGCCAAGCCCCCACAGATACGCAGTATTTT CASSQAPTDTQYF . many TRBJ2-3 TRBV4-3